This is a list of T cell receptor beta chains from one sample in a study of T cell clones after liver transplantation. TCRdb's table, derived via immunoSEQ multiplex PCR, lists solely in-frame clones and lacks some. The data show around 110,000 clones, about nine tenths seen once. The specimen comprised CD4+ T cells from blood, sampled 12 months after liver transplant. These receptors all stem from a human patient who received a liver transplant. The graft donor may have contributed some T cells. The CDR3 runs from the conserved cysteine through the conserved F or W. D genes are given only for firm matches. Only part of the rows carry a size: once, few, many, or a class if the clone is expanded.

D gene	clone size	V gene	J gene	CDR3 DNA	CDR3 protein
-	-	TRBV11-3	TRBJ1-1	TGTGCCAGCAGCTTAAAGAGACAGCTGAACACTGAAGCTTTCTTT	CASSLKRQLNTEAFF
TRBD1	-	TRBV27	TRBJ2-7	TGTGCCAGCAGTCCCAGACAGGGGCGGGACGAGCAGTACTTC	CASSPRQGRDEQYF
-	-	TRBV7-9	TRBJ1-2	TGTGCCAGCAGCTTAGTGGTCGAGGGCTACACCTTC	CASSLVVEGYTF
-	-	TRBV5-1	TRBJ2-5	TGCGCCAGCAGCTTGATCCAATTCCAAGAGACCCAGTACTTC	CASSLIQFQETQYF
TRBD2	-	TRBV5-1	TRBJ2-2	TGCGCCAGCAGCTTGGGAACAGCGGGAGAAGGGGAGCTGTTTTTT	CASSLGTAGEGELFF
-	-	TRBV5-1	TRBJ1-1	TGCGCCAGCAGCCCCCCGGGGGAAATGAACACTGAAGCTTTCTTT	CASSPPGEMNTEAFF
TRBD2	-	TRBV5-1	TRBJ2-2	TGCGCCAGCAGCACCGGACTAGCGGGAGGAAACACCGGGGAGCTGTTTTTT	CASSTGLAGGNTGELFF
-	few	TRBV4-1	TRBJ2-2	TGCGCCAGCAGCCAAGATTTTAATAGCGGAAACACCGGGGAGCTGTTTTTT	CASSQDFNSGNTGELFF
-	-	TRBV4-1	TRBJ2-5	TGCGCCAGCAGCCCCCAGGGAGGCAGGGAGACCCAGTACTTC	CASSPQGGRETQYF
TRBD1	once	TRBV6-1	TRBJ2-7	TGTGCCAGCAGTGAGGCGGGCACAGGGGGTTTGTACGAGCAGTACTTC	CASSEAGTGGLYEQYF
-	once	TRBV7-3	TRBJ2-1	TGTGCCAGCAGCCATGGACACCCTGACTACAATGAGCAGTTCTTC	CASSHGHPDYNEQFF
-	once	TRBV9	TRBJ2-1	TGTGCCAGCAGCGCCGACTTGGGCGGATTCTCCTACAATGAGCAGTTCTTC	CASSADLGGFSYNEQFF
TRBD2	-	TRBV28	TRBJ2-3	TGTGCCAGTATGACTAGCGGGAGCACAGATACGCAGTATTTT	CASMTSGSTDTQYF
TRBD2	-	TRBV5-6	TRBJ2-3	TGTGCCAGCAGCTTACCCGGGGGGTCAGATACGCAGTATTTT	CASSLPGGSDTQYF
-	-	TRBV5-1	TRBJ1-1	TGCGCCAGCAGCTTGGGACAGTACACTGAAGCTTTCTTT	CASSLGQYTEAFF
-	few	TRBV9	TRBJ2-5	TGTGCCAGCAGCTACCAGATCCAAGAGACCCAGTACTTC	CASSYQIQETQYF
TRBD2	-	TRBV27	TRBJ2-3	TGTGCCAGCAGTTTATTTTCGCTAGCGGGAGAGGTAGGGACAGATACGCAGTATTTT	CASSLFSLAGEVGTDTQYF
TRBD1	few	TRBV5-6	TRBJ2-3	TGTGCCAGCAGGGACAGGGGGCGGGAAGATACGCAGTATTTT	CASRDRGREDTQYF
-	-	TRBV19	TRBJ1-1	TGTGCCAGTAGTATATCGGGAAGCACTGAAGCTTTCTTT	CASSISGSTEAFF
TRBD2	-	TRBV30	TRBJ2-7	TGTGCCTGGAGTGTACCTGCTAGCGGGCACTACGAGCAGTACTTC	CAWSVPASGHYEQYF
TRBD2	-	TRBV29-1	TRBJ2-5	TGCAGCGTTGAAGATCCTGCGGGAGCTCGGGAGACCCAGTACTTC	CSVEDPAGARETQYF
TRBD1	-	TRBV15	TRBJ1-3	TGTGCCACCAGCACCGACAGGGCGGGAGGAAACACCATATATTTT	CATSTDRAGGNTIYF
-	-	TRBV18	TRBJ2-3	TGTGCCAGCTCACCCTTCACAGATACGCAGTATTTT	CASSPFTDTQYF
-	once	TRBV6-1	TRBJ2-4	TGTGCCAGCAGTGAACAGGGGCCCGAAAACATTCAGTACTTC	CASSEQGPENIQYF
-	-	TRBV14	TRBJ2-3	TGTGCCAGCAGCCAAGTTGGCGGAATTCGCACAGATACGCAGTATTTT	CASSQVGGIRTDTQYF
-	-	TRBV7-9	TRBJ1-1	TGTGCCAGCAGCTTTGGGACGAGTAGAGGAGGGACTGAAGCTTTCTTT	CASSFGTSRGGTEAFF
-	-	TRBV5-5	TRBJ2-5	TGTGCCAGCAGCTTAATCCGGGACCCCAATGTGGAGACCCAGTACTTC	CASSLIRDPNVETQYF
-	-	TRBV2	TRBJ1-4	TGTGCCAGCACCGGAGGGGAAAAACTGTTTTTT	CASTGGEKLFF
-	-	TRBV6-1	TRBJ1-3	TGTGCCAGCAGTGAAGCGGGGGCAGTCTCTGGAAACACCATATATTTT	CASSEAGAVSGNTIYF
-	-	TRBV25-1	TRBJ1-1	TGTGCCAGCAGTGATTGGGCAGAAATGAACACTGAAGCTTTCTTT	CASSDWAEMNTEAFF
-	-	TRBV25-1	TRBJ1-4	TGTGCCAGCAGTGATGGGCAGCGTGGAAAACTGTTTTTT	CASSDGQRGKLFF
TRBD1	-	TRBV30	TRBJ1-4	TGTGCCTACAAACCTGACAGGGGGCCCGCAACTAATGAAAAACTGTTTTTT	CAYKPDRGPATNEKLFF
TRBD2	-	TRBV11-3	TRBJ2-2	TGTGCCAGCAGCTTAATAGCGGGAGTAGACACCGGGGAGCTGTTTTTT	CASSLIAGVDTGELFF
-	-	TRBV6-1	TRBJ2-1	TGTGCCAGCAGATCGGAGCGGAAAGGCTACAATGAGCAGTTCTTC	CASRSERKGYNEQFF
TRBD1	-	TRBV4-3	TRBJ1-1	TGCGCCAGCAGCCGACGGGGTGTAGGGGGACAGGGGCGACTGAACACTGAAGCTTTCTTT	CASSRRGVGGQGRLNTEAFF
-	-	TRBV30	TRBJ1-5	TGTGCCTGGAGTGGGGGGAGTTGGAGCAATCAGCCCCAGCATTTT	CAWSGGSWSNQPQHF
TRBD1	-	TRBV7-2	TRBJ1-1	TGTGCCAGCAGCAACCTACAGGGGGCCACTGAAGCTTTCTTT	CASSNLQGATEAFF
-	-	TRBV9	TRBJ2-3	TGTGCCAGCAGCAAAGGACCGCTCACATTAGATACGCAGTATTTT	CASSKGPLTLDTQYF
TRBD1	-	TRBV7-8	TRBJ1-1	TGTGCCAGCAGCTTAGGGGGGGGGACAGACACTGAAGCTTTCTTT	CASSLGGGTDTEAFF
TRBD2	-	TRBV6-5	TRBJ2-1	TGTGCCAGCAGTTACAGCGGGATCCCCTACAATGAGCAGTTCTTC	CASSYSGIPYNEQFF